These 21 T cell receptor beta chains came from one sample sequenced in a study of OX40 agonist ivuxolimab in advanced cancers. The library came from the immunoSEQ multiplex PCR assay. The clones in this table, taken by TCRdb from immuneACCESS, are in-frame only. Not every clone is retained; where verified, under half of the shortfall comes from an unresolved V gene, and the cause of the rest is unknown. Counted in this sample were tens of thousands of clones; over 80% of them appeared once. The top ten constitute roughly 4.4% of the sample. The sequencing used CD4+ or CD8+ T cells sorted from blood, collected in a trial of the OX40 agonist ivuxolimab. Receptor source: an adult with an advanced solid tumor such as melanoma, head and neck, liver or kidney cancer.

The rearrangement joins TRBV25-1 to TRBJ2-1; D call uncertain. Germline V gives CDR1 MGHDK, CDR2 SYGVNS. Trimming removed 10 bases from V and 8 bases from J, with 21 bases in between. This CDR3 comprises 14 residues. The CDR3 region is CATEQAASRDEQFF. CDR3 nucleotides: TGTGCCACCGAGCAAGCTGCTTCAAGGGATGAGCAGTTCTTC.

The rearrangement joins TRBV18 to TRBJ2-7; perhaps D is TRBD1 or TRBD2 (5 bases each). Trimming took off 1 base at V and 5 bases at J, with 15 bases between the two ends. CDR3 length: 15 residues. Germline lookup yields CDR1 KGHSH and CDR2 LQKENI. As DNA, the CDR3 is TGTGCCAGCTCACCACTCGGGGCCAAGGTCCACGAGCAGTACTTC. It specifies CASSPLGAKVHEQYF.

The V and J genes are TRBV9 and TRBJ2-3; TRBD2 agrees at 9 bases. The germline V gene has CDR1 SGDLS and CDR2 YYNGEE. The CDR3 has 15 residues. V lost 2 bases, J lost 2 bases, and 3 bases stayed unmatched. CDR3 sequence reads: CASSVGGRATDTQYF. The CDR3 nucleotides read TGTGCCAGCAGCGTCGGCGGGAGGGCCACAGATACGCAGTATTTT. The variable domain in full, with the rest retrieved from reference TRBV9 and TRBJ2-3, is DSGVTQTPKHLITATGQRVTLRCSPRSGDLSVYWYQQSLDQGLQFLIQYYNGEERAKGNILERFSAQQFPDLHSELNLSSLELGDSALYFCASSVGGRATDTQYFGPGTRLTVL.

The rearrangement uses TRBV28 and TRBJ2-5; 8 nucleotides agree with TRBD1. V lost 10 bases to trimming and J lost 2 bases; unmatched junction nucleotides: 6. The length of the CDR3 is 13 residues. In germline, CDR1 is MDHEN, CDR2 SYDVKM. CDR3 DNA: TGTGCCACCGCTAGGACAGGGCAAGAGACCCAGTACTTC. It encodes CATARTGQETQYF.

This clone has just a few counts. The rearrangement joins TRBV27 to TRBJ1-1; D possibly corresponds to TRBD1 (5 bases). Germline V gene lookup returns CDR1 MNHEY and CDR2 SMNVEV (reference sequence). Trimming shortened V by 4 bases and J by 6 bases, and 21 bases separated the two germline ends. The CDR3 sequence is 16 residues long. The CDR3 coding sequence is TGTGCCAGCAGTTCCCAGGGAACGGCCGTGAGGGCTGAAGCTTTCTTT. Translation: CASSSQGTAVRAEAFF.

V gene TRBV6-1 combines with J gene TRBJ1-1; D remains ambiguous. Germline CDR1 reads MNHNS; CDR2 reads SASEGT. The V end was cut by 0 bases, the J end by 1 base, with 3 bases between. CDR3 length: 13 amino acids. DNA for the CDR3: TGTGCCAGCAGTGAAGCATGGAACACTGAAGCTTTCTTT. This sequence encodes CASSEAWNTEAFF.

The genes are TRBV10-3 and TRBJ1-6; D ambiguous. Trimming cost V 8 bases and J 7 bases, with 12 bases left between them. The CDR3 spans 13 residues. The germline V gene encodes CDR1 ENHRY and CDR2 SYGVKD. CDR3 protein: CAIPGRVNSPLHF. The CDR3 coding sequence is TGTGCCATCCCCGGGAGGGTAAATTCACCCCTCCACTTT.

The rearrangement links TRBV6-5 to TRBJ2-5; unclear D gene. V gave up 0 bases and J gave up 2 bases, with 13 bases separating them. Germline V gene data show CDR1 as MNHEY and CDR2 as SVGAGI. The CDR3 consists of 16 residues. The chain's CDR3 is CASSYSPIPRQETQYF. CDR3 coding DNA: TGTGCCAGCAGTTACTCCCCCATCCCCAGGCAAGAGACCCAGTACTTC.

V gene TRBV2 combines with J gene TRBJ2-7, with D perhaps matching TRBD1 or TRBD2 (5 bases each). The germline V gene encodes CDR1 SNHLY and CDR2 FYNNEI. The CDR3 covers 16 residues. V lost 1 base and J 2 bases, leaving 15 bases between the germline ends. The DNA of the CDR3 is TGTGCCAGCAGTGAAGGGGGGACCCTTAAAGCCTACGAGCAGTACTTC. Its translation: CASSEGGTLKAYEQYF.

This chain uses TRBV28 with TRBJ1-2; TRBD1 matches at 8 bases. The CDR3 is 13 residues long. Unmatched junction bases numbered 8, after V lost 4 bases and J lost 10 bases. From germline, CDR1 is MDHEN and CDR2 SYDVKM. CDR3 loop: CASSSPGQAAYTF. CDR3 sequence (DNA): TGTGCCAGCAGTTCCCCGGGACAGGCTGCCTACACCTTC.

CDR3 in amino acids: CASSYSGESNSPLHF. DNA for the CDR3: TGTGCCAGCAGTTATAGCGGGGAGAGCAATTCACCCCTCCACTTT. This sequence joins TRBV6-6 and TRBJ1-6; D is unclear. Germline CDR1 and CDR2: MNHNY and SVGAGI (reference sequence). The CDR3 runs to 15 residues. The ends were cut back, 3 bases at V and 7 bases at J, with 13 bases in the middle.

J is TRBJ1-5 and V is TRBV7-3; D may be TRBD1 (5 bases). The CDR3 sequence is 13 residues long. Germline CDR1 reads SGHTA; CDR2 reads FQGTGA. The V end was cut by 4 bases, the J end by 7 bases, with 11 bases between. The CDR3 loop is CASSYGGVQPQHF. CDR3 in DNA: TGTGCCAGCAGCTACGGGGGAGTGCAGCCCCAGCATTTT.

The chain combines TRBV11-2 with TRBJ2-2; D gene unclear. The CDR3 length is 17 residues. Per the germline V gene, CDR1 is SGHAT and CDR2 is FQNNGV. Trimming pared 3 bases from V and 1 base from J, leaving 15 bases between. The CDR3, as DNA: TGTGCCAGCAGCTTTAGAAAGGGATTAGGGAACACCGGGGAGCTGTTTTTT. It yields the protein CASSFRKGLGNTGELFF.

The chain links TRBV7-5 to TRBJ2-3; the table's D call, TRBD2, has no DNA check behind it. TRBV7-5 is labeled a pseudogene. There are 14 residues in the CDR3. As DNA, the CDR3 is TGTGCCAGCAGCTTATGGGGAGGGGAAGATACGCAGTATTTT. Its translation: CASSLWGGEDTQYF.

In DNA form, the CDR3 reads TGTGCCATCAGTGAGGACATAAGCAATCAGCCCCAGCATTTT. Translating it yields CAISEDISNQPQHF. The chain joins TRBV10-3 to TRBJ1-5, with D unresolved. V dropped 2 bases and J dropped 1 base, with 6 bases sitting between them. The CDR3 is made up of 14 amino acids. Germline CDR1 ENHRY, CDR2 SYGVKD.

This clone was observed a single time. V gene TRBV5-1 combines with J gene TRBJ2-6; 10 nucleotides match TRBD1. Germline V lookup: CDR1 SGHRS, CDR2 YFSETQ. After removal of 3 bases from V and 1 base from J, the junction contained 4 bases not matched to a gene. This CDR3 contains 17 residues. In nucleotides, the CDR3 is TGCGCCAGCAGCTCGGGACAGGGGAGGTCTGGGGCCAACGTCCTGACTTTC. Translation: CASSSGQGRSGANVLTF.

CDR3 residues: CASAGTSGRRTYNEQFF. The CDR3 nucleotides read TGCGCCAGCGCCGGGACTAGCGGGAGGAGAACCTACAATGAGCAGTTCTTC. The chain joins TRBV4-1 to TRBJ2-1; 15 positions match TRBD2. The V segment lost 8 bases and the J segment 2 bases; nucleotides outside the gene matches: 7. This CDR3 region has 17 residues. The V gene's germline CDR1 is MGHRA and CDR2 YSYEKL.

V is TRBV27 and J is TRBJ2-2, with TRBD2 matching 9 bases. CDR3 size: 17 residues. V shed 2 bases and J 6 bases; nucleotides not matched to a gene: 10. Germline values: CDR1 MNHEY, CDR2 SMNVEV (reference sequence). The CDR3 DNA sequence: TGTGCCAGCAGTTTACAGTTTGGCGGGAGGGCTCCCGGGGAGCTGTTTTTT. Translation gives CASSLQFGGRAPGELFF.

The CDR3 coding sequence is TGTGCCAGCAGGCCGGGACTAGCAGGGACCGGGGAGCTGTTTTTT. This sequence encodes CASRPGLAGTGELFF. The J gene is TRBJ2-2, the V gene TRBV7-9; 9 bases map to TRBD2. Germline CDR1 is SEHNR and CDR2 is FQNEAQ (reference sequence). The CDR3 covers 15 residues. V was pared by 6 bases and J by 5 bases, with 7 bases of the junction left unmatched.

V gene TRBV29-1 combines with J gene TRBJ2-5; maybe TRBD2 (5 bases). V dropped 1 base and J dropped 1 base, with 13 bases sitting between them. The V gene's germline CDR1 is SQVTM and CDR2 ANQGSEA. The CDR3 runs to 15 residues. In nucleotides, the CDR3 is TGCAGCGTTGAAGGAGCCAAGCGGTTCCAAGAGACCCAGTACTTC. This sequence encodes CSVEGAKRFQETQYF.

The chain couples TRBV6-5 to TRBJ1-5, with D possibly TRBD1 on 5 matching bases. The CDR3 runs 14 residues. V was clipped by 2 bases and J by 1 base, with 6 bases between them. Germline assignment: CDR1 MNHEY and CDR2 SVGAGI. The CDR3: CASSYGGSNQPQHF. CDR3 nucleotide sequence: TGTGCCAGCAGTTACGGGGGAAGCAATCAGCCCCAGCATTTT.